This T cell receptor beta chain appears in the sequencing data of a study of CD4 T cells in relation to SARS-CoV-2 and coronaviruses. Naive and memory CD4+ T cell DNA was deep-sequenced without culture. Using immunoSEQ multiplex PCR, the repertoire was profiled, and TCRdb retains in-frame clones only, with some absent. The data show around 12,000 clones, with around 87% seen just once and around 2.2% held by the top ten. J lost 1 base, V lost 4 bases, and 9 bases had no gene match. The CDR3 extends over 17 amino acids. Germline assignment: CDR1 LNHNV and CDR2 YYDKDF (reference sequence). The receptor was isolated from an adult with COVID-19. V is TRBV15 and J is TRBJ2-1; 8 nucleotides agree with TRBD1. Sequencing was carried out using naive CD4+ T cells from PBMCs. Subset noted: naive CD4+ T cells isolated by negative enrichment. The CDR3, as DNA: TGTGCCACCAGCACCATGAGACAGGGGTTATCCTACAATGAGCAGTTCTTC. Translating it yields CATSTMRQGLSYNEQFF.